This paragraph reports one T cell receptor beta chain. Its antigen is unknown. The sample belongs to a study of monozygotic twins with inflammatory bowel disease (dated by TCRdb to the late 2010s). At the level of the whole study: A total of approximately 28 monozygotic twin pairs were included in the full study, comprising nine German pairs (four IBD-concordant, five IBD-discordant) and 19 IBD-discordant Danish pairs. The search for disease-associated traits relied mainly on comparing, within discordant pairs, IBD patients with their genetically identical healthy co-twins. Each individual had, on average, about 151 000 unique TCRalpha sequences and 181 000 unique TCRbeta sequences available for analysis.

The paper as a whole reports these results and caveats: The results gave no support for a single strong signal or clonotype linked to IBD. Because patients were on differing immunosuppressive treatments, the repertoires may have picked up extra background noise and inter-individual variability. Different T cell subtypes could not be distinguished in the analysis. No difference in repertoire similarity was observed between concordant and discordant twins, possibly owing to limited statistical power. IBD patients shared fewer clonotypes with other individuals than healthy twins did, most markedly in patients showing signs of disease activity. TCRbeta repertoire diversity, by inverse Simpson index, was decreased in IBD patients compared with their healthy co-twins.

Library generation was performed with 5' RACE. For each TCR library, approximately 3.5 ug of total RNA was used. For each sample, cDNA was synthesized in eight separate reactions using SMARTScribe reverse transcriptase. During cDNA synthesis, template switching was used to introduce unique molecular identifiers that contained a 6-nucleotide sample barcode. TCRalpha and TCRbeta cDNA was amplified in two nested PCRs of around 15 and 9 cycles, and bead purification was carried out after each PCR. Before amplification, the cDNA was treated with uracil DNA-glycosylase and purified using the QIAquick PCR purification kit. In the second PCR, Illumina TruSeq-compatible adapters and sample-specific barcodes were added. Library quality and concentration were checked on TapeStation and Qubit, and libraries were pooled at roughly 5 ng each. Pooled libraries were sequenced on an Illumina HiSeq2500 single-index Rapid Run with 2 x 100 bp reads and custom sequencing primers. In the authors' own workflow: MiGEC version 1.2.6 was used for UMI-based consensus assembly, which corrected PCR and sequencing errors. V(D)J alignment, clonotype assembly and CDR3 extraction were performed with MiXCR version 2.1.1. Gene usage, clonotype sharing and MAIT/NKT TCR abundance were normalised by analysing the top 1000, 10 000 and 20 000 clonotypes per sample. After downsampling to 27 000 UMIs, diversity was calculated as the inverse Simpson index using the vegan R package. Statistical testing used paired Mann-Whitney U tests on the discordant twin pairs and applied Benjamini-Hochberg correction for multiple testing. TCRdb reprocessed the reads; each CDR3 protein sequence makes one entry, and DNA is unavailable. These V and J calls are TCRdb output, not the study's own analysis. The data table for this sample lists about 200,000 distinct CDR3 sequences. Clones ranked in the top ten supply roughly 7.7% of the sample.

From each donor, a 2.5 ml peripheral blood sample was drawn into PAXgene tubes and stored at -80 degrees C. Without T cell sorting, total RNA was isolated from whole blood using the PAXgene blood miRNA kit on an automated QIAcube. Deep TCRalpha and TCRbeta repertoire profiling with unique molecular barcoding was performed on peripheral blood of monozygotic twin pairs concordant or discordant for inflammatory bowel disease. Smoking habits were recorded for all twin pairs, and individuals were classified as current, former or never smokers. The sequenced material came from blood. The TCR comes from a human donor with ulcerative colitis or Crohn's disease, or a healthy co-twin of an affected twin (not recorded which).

The encoded CDR3 is CSARDPGGGDSPLHF. In this chain, TRBV20-1 is recombined with TRBJ1-6. The CDR1 and CDR2 encoded by the germline V gene (reference sequence) are DFQATT and SNEGSKA. The CDR3, from cysteine to phenylalanine, totals 15 residues. No DNA appears here.